The entry below gives a single T cell receptor (beta chain) sequence along with its context. It has no known antigen specificity. Base-call qualities are not available, and no considerably larger clone is one nucleotide away. Trimming costs V 7 bases and J 2 bases, and their ends lie 13 bases apart. From the cysteine up to the phenylalanine, the CDR3 has a length of 14 residues. The sequence is cut down to CDR3 DNA, 42 bases in frame from base 1. CDR1 and CDR2, looked up from the germline V gene (reference sequence), are LNHDA and SQIVND. The protocol used for the library was the immunoSEQ multiplex PCR assay. For the multiplex PCR, a mixture combining 60 forward primers for TCR Vbeta segments and 13 reverse primers for TCR Jbeta segments was used. Amplification of the CDR3 region of rearranged TCR beta genes was performed with a multiplex PCR assay on genomic DNA. The amplified TCR beta libraries were sequenced on the Illumina HiSeq System as 87-base-pair reads. In the source study's methods: A later analysis tallied around 87 million unique TCR beta chains across the 666 repertoires, and some 10 million of those chains were shared by two or more donors. A nearest-neighbor algorithm error-corrected the raw reads and collapsed the reads into unique sequences, merging closely related sequences to remove PCR and sequencing errors. V, D and J gene segments were assigned by aligning CDR3 sequences to IMGT reference sequences. For a sequence to be retained, a match of at least six nucleotides to both a V gene segment and a J gene segment was required. Rearrangements were called productive when the CDR3 lacked stop codons and stayed in frame with V and J; all others were non-productive. Following IMGT convention, CDR3 was defined as the stretch from the second conserved V-encoded cysteine to the conserved J-encoded phenylalanine. In an earlier analysis of more than 550 of the donors, sequences lacking an unambiguous match to a single V gene segment were excluded. In an earlier analysis of several hundred of the donors, V segments were called functional above 56.7% productive rearrangements and were called segregating when the between-donor standard deviation exceeded 5%. To diagnose cytomegalovirus status from the catalog of TCR beta chain sequences, a statistical classification framework was built. In a later analysis, V and J genes were assigned by comparing TCR nucleotide sequences against IMGT/GENE-DB human TR gene sequences. A later analysis assigned CDR3 sequences and most-parsimonious VDJ recombination scenarios with the TCRdist pipeline. A later analysis defined each TCR beta chain by its CDR3 amino acid sequence plus V-gene family, and excluded reads lacking a unique V-gene family. A later analysis removed roughly 590 highly shared, low-generation-probability nucleotide sequences to deal with suspected cross-contamination and a sequencing artifact. In a later analysis, a clonal expansion index for each public chain was calculated from normalized within-repertoire ranks of inferred template counts. A later analysis computed generation probabilities with a VDJ recombination model fitted to out-of-frame rearrangements, and checked the results against IGoR. A later analysis scored TCR-TCR, TCR-HLA and TCR-CMV co-occurrence with hypergeometric tests, applying a repertoire-size bias correction to TCR pairs. A later analysis estimated false discovery rates by permuting HLA or CMV assignments 20 times. In a later analysis, co-occurring TCRs were grouped with DBSCAN, and TCRdist sequence similarity was added when clustering was performed within HLA-allele-positive subsets. Repertoires with fewer than 30,000 or more than 120,000 public chains were left out of co-occurrence clustering, as were five repertoires with anomalous nucleotide sharing. The immuneACCESS repertoire file appears here via TCRdb, limited to in-frame rearrangements. These files lack a portion of the clones; in checked studies, under half of the deficit traces to unresolved V genes, and the cause of the others is not known. The V and J calls and clone size come from that table; D and trimming were worked out from the DNA. A total of around 75,000 clones appear in this sample, roughly three quarters of them only once. The ten largest clones add up to 3.3% of the sample.

The sample belongs to a study of cytomegalovirus exposure and HLA in healthy donors (dated by TCRdb to 2016 to 2017). Broadly, across the study: An earlier analysis of approximately 550 of the donors reported approximately 290 Gb of sequence data and 117 million unique TCR beta sequences from about 180 million T cells. About 280 gigabases of sequencing data and approximately 85 million unique TCR sequences were included in an early release covering 500 to 750 HLA-typed donors. Both class I and class II loci were covered by HLA typing, at four-digit resolution. Alongside the repertoire data, information on donor age, sex, ethnicity and CMV serostatus was compiled. Using immunosequencing, the study profiled T cell repertoires from about 620 subjects and related those repertoires to cytomegalovirus serostatus. A later analysis re-analyzed previously published TCR beta repertoires from hundreds of donors and added high-resolution HLA genotyping to study TCR occurrence patterns. Five DR-DQ haplotypes were handled as single units for association and clustering, since linkage in the cohort was strong. High-throughput TCR immunosequencing, statistical association of individual TCRs with disease status, and machine learning were combined to predict cytomegalovirus infection status. The study aimed to test whether signatures of past pathogen exposure could be identified by cataloging public T cell receptors. The number of typed donors differed by locus: about 620-630 for A, B, C, DRB1 and DQB1; approximately 520 for DQA1; 600 to 610 for DPA1; and 400 to 480 for DPB1. An earlier analysis of 587 of the donors applied high-throughput TCR beta sequencing to assess whether each TCR beta V gene segment acted as functional or pseudogenic. Across 398 genotyped donors of the cohort, an average of roughly 200,000 unique TCR beta nucleotide sequences per donor were sequenced, and about a sixth of those sequences were non-productive. Along with the roughly 670-subject first cohort, a separate validation cohort of around 120 different subjects was used. In a later genetic analysis, genome-wide SNP genotypes for about three fifths of the roughly 670 donors were used, and that subset was treated as a discovery cohort. Among the 398 genotyped donors, more than 70% belonged to the genetic ancestry cluster associated with self-reported Caucasian donors. Rather than drawing on any new phenotypic data, the later analysis identified candidate immune exposures from TCR beta sequences and the way those sequences occurred across donors. All discovery cohort repertoires had been generated on a single sequencing platform.

Results and caveats for the whole study, not just this receptor: Because counts were too low, seventeen rarely observed V segments, including chromosome 9 orphons, were excluded from the earlier analysis of some 590 of the donors. The study listed 164 TCR beta chains as associated with cytomegalovirus. In a later analysis, the rate of TCR association differed among HLA loci, with DRB1 alleles having the most associated TCRs and HLA-C alleles having the fewest. A later analysis found that HLA-associated TCR beta chains were more clonally expanded and had lower generation probabilities than equally common non-associated chains. A few of the identified cytomegalovirus-associated TCR beta chains were confirmed in vitro to be specific for cytomegalovirus antigens. Cytomegalovirus status was reported to be diagnosed by the classifier with high specificity and sensitivity in both the original and validation cohorts. HLA typing was unavailable for some donors at each locus, so association tests used only the typed subset. According to a later analysis, parvovirus B19, influenza, CMV and Epstein-Barr virus appeared linked to several top co-occurrence clusters. Immune exposure information for the cohort was limited to CMV serostatus. Some IMGT-functional V segments, including TRBV6-2 and TRBV6-3, could not be distinguished by the 87-base-pair reads and were therefore excluded. A further reported finding was that TCR beta sequences accurately predicted the HLA-A and HLA-B alleles for most subjects in the first cohort. The authors suggested that the approach could potentially be extended to other disease states and immunological phenotypes. Linkage disequilibrium might explain the correlated functional status among segregating V segments, but an unknown experimental factor could not be ruled out. Most TCR sequences were seen in very few donors, while some public TCRs were found in many individuals. According to a later analysis, most CMV-associated TCR beta chains appeared to be HLA-restricted, and the HLA associations seemed to be driven largely by CMV exposure. According to a later genetic analysis, donors in an Asian-associated ancestry cluster had fewer N-insertions in productive TCRs than the approximately 650-donor mean. In a later genetic analysis, a missense DCLRE1C variant was associated with V-gene and J-gene trimming of TCR beta chains, and the association was replicated in an independent cohort. A cluster of highly shared sequence variants was judged likely to represent a technical artifact of the sequencing pipeline. In an earlier analysis of about 600 of the donors, most TCR beta V segments appeared in productive rearrangements about 87% or about 30% of the time, broadly matching IMGT annotations. Roughly uniform sequencing depth across donors was assumed in presence/absence analyses, although this assumption may not hold. The cohort was sequenced for TCR beta chains only, and without alpha or paired-chain data the features that could be detected were limited. When HLA alleles, especially DR and DQ, strongly co-occurred, TCR associations were difficult to assign to individual alleles. Specific HLA alleles were associated with 15,000 to 20,000 TCR beta sequences at a false discovery rate of 0.05 in a later analysis.

The cohort consisted of 670 or so healthy bone marrow donors. At the time of sampling, every cohort member was nominally healthy, though immune exposures that went unrecorded were likely present. The donor was CMV seronegative and was included in the group of hundreds of seronegative cohort members. Each donor provided a peripheral blood sample, and peripheral blood mononuclear cells were used for TCR beta sequencing. Genomic DNA was extracted from the blood cell samples with the Qiagen DNeasy Blood Extraction Kit. The chain couples TRBV19 to TRBJ2-3; TRBD2 is a possible D gene, resting on 6 matching bases. The material sequenced was PBMCs. The sequence was collected from a man between 18 and 35 years old in good health and CMV-seronegative. The CDR3 reads as follows: CASTPGLNTDTQYF. The base sequence is TGTGCCAGTACCCCGGGACTGAACACAGATACGCAGTATTTT. Reference TRBV19 and TRBJ2-3 genes cover what lies past the CDR3, so the full variable domain is DGGITQSPKYLFRKEGQNVTLSCEQNLNHDAMYWYRQDPGQGLRLIYYSQIVNDFQKGDIAEGYSVSREKKESFPLTVTSAQKNPTAFYLCASTPGLNTDTQYFGPGTRLTVL.